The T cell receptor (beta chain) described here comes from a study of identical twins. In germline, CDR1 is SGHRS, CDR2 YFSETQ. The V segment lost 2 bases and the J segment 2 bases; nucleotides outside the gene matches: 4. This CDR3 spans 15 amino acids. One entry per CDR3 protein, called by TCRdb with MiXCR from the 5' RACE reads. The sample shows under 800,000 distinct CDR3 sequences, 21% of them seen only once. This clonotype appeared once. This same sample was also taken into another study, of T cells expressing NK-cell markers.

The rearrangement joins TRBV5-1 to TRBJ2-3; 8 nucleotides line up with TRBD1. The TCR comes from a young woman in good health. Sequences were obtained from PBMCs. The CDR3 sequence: CASSFRTGLTDTQYF. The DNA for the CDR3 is TGCGCCAGCAGCTTCAGGACAGGGCTCACAGATACGCAGTATTTT.